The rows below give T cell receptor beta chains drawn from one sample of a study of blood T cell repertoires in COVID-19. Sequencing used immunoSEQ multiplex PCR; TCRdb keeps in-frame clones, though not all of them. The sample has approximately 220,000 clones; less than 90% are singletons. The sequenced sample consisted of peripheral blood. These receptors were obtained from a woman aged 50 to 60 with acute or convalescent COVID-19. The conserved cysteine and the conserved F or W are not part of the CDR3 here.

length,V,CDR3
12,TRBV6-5,AASVWTVSYEQY
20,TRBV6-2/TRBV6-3,ASSPLEYVVVAGGSSYNEQF
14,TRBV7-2,ASSLVGGSPSYEQY
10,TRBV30,AWSSGVSEQF
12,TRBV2,ASSGGQANTEAF
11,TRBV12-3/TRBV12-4,ASSWALNEKLF
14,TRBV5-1,ASSLVASSYNSPLH
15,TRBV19,ASSIVPLGQGYTEAF
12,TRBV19,ASSDTGGNSPLH
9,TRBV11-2,ASGGGHEQY
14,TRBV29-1,SVSLGGGRLQETQY
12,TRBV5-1,ASRQGASNTEAF
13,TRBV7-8,ASSLGGATYNEQF
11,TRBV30,AWSGQGLGEQY
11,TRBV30,AWSDGSTDTQY
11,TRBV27,ATSRDSRNEQY
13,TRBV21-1,ASSYRDSSTDTQY
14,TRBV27,ASSLSAGGGGETQY
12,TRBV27,ASSPRQGAEKLF
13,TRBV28,ASSSSQGGKETQY
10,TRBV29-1,SVRSSEETQY
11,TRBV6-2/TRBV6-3,ASSYSGGYGYT
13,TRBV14,ASSQVEGFAGELF
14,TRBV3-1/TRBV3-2,ASSRGQGTGVYEQY
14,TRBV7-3,ASSPVGTNPSNEQF
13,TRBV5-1,ASSQGQGASYEQY
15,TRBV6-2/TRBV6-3,ASSGTSGPGGTDTQY
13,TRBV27,ASSFLQGWGSPLH
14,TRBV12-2,ASRLGLGGLGYGYT
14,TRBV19,ASSGSLAGIYNEQF
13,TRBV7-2,ASSITGGPGNTIY
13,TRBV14,ASSQRKGQPGEAF
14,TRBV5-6,ASSSLAGGPTETQY
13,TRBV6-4,ASRQDRGRTGELF
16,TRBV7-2,ASSLRGQVVQSGNTIY
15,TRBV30,AWTGTGGFNSNQPQH
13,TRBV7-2,ASSGEISGANVLT
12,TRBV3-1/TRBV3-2,ASSLSQGRNEQF
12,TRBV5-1,ASSLGRGGDTQY
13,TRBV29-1,SVEGPGGINTEAF
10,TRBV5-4,ASSGESLEQF
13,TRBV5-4,ASSNTRQANTEAF